What follows are 25 T cell receptor beta chains derived from one specimen sequenced in a study of breast tumors, draining lymph nodes, adjacent tissues. The lymph nodes were axillary draining lymph nodes from breast cancer patients. MiXCR was run by TCRdb on the multiplex PCR reads, yielding one entry per CDR3 protein. The sample holds approximately 280,000 distinct CDR3 sequences, about 30% seen once. The sequenced sample consisted of axillary lymph node tissue. These receptors all come from a female donor with breast cancer. Some clones in this sample may be carry-over from other donors' samples.

This clonotype was picked up many times. This chain uses TRBV24-1 with TRBJ2-3; D not resolved. The CDR3 runs to 14 residues. Germline assignment: CDR1 KGHDR and CDR2 SFDVKD. Trimming left V 6 bases short and J 0 bases short, with 9 bases between. CDR3 in amino acids: CATSREASTDTQYF. CDR3 DNA: TGTGCCACCAGTAGGGAAGCGAGCACAGATACGCAGTATTTT.

This clonotype was counted at least ten times. This sequence joins TRBV25-1 and TRBJ2-5; 8 nucleotides match TRBD1. Per the germline V gene, CDR1 is MGHDK and CDR2 is SYGVNS. CDR3 size: 14 residues. The V gene end was trimmed by 4 bases and the J gene end by 4 bases; junction bases not matched to a gene: 5. CDR3 sequence (DNA): TGTGCCAGCAGTGTGTCAGGGGGCCGAGAGACCCAGTACTTC. This codes for CASSVSGGRETQYF.

The chain is built from TRBV11-2 and TRBJ2-5; 7 positions agree with TRBD1. V dropped 5 bases and J dropped 2; count of bases not matched to a gene: 11. The CDR3 has 16 amino acids. The germline V gene has CDR1 SGHAT and CDR2 FQNNGV. CDR3 sequence: CASSPIRTGTQETQYF. The CDR3 nucleotides read TGTGCCAGCAGCCCGATTAGGACAGGTACACAAGAGACCCAGTACTTC. The variable domain in full, with the rest retrieved from reference TRBV11-2 and TRBJ2-5, is EAGVAQSPRYKIIEKRQSVAFWCNPISGHATLYWYQQILGQGPKLLIQFQNNGVVDDSQLPKDRFSAERLKGVDSTLKIQPAKLEDSAVYLCASSPIRTGTQETQYFGPGTRLLVL.

This chain joins TRBV6-1 and TRBJ2-1; D is unclear. Germline V gene lookup returns CDR1 MNHNS and CDR2 SASEGT. The CDR3 consists of 15 residues. Trimming cost V 5 bases and J 6 bases, with 17 bases left between them. This chain's CDR3 is CASSPSSEGSNEQFF. CDR3 nucleotide sequence: TGTGCCAGCAGTCCGAGCTCGGAAGGCTCCAATGAGCAGTTCTTC.

This clonotype was recorded many times. The chain carries TRBV25-1 and TRBJ1-5; perhaps TRBD1 as D (6 bases). From germline, CDR1 is MGHDK and CDR2 SYGVNS. This CDR3 is built from 15 residues. V lost 4 bases and J 3 bases, leaving 13 bases between the germline ends. The CDR3 DNA follows: TGTGCCAGCAGTGGGGGGCAGAACTTCAATCAGCCCCAGCATTTT. As protein: CASSGGQNFNQPQHF. Full variable domain (rest looked up from reference TRBV25-1 and TRBJ1-5): EADIYQTPRYLVIGTGKKITLECSQTMGHDKMYWYQQDPGMELHLIHYSYGVNSTEKGDLSSESTVSRIRTEHFPLTLESARPSHTSQYLCASSGGQNFNQPQHFGDGTRLSIL.

With respect to this clonotype: The CDR3 carries no conserved terminal phenylalanine or tryptophan, so it likely arises from a read error. This chain joins TRBV12-5 and TRBJ1-2, with D uncertain. The V end lost 7 bases, the J end lost 6 bases, and 15 bases lay between the germline ends. This CDR3 has 13 amino acids. The germline gives CDR1 LGHNT, CDR2 FRNRAP. CDR3 residues: CASALAGNHGYTS. The CDR3 DNA is TGTGCTAGTGCTCTCGCTGGGAACCATGGCTACACCTCC.

Concerning this clonotype itself: Being one base from a much bigger clone, this may be a read error. The J gene is TRBJ2-1, the V gene TRBV19, with 8 nucleotides matching TRBD1. Trimming at V came to 6 bases and at J to 4 bases, leaving 8 bases not matched to a gene. This CDR3 region has 15 residues. Germline values: CDR1 LNHDA, CDR2 SQIVND (reference sequence). The CDR3 DNA reads TGTGCCAGTAGGGGGGACAGGAGGTTTTACAATGAGCAGTTCTTC. Amino acids: CASRGDRRFYNEQFF.

This clonotype was seen many times. The chain has TRBV12-3 or TRBV12-4 and TRBJ1-2; no clear D. This CDR3 is 13 amino acids long. Trimming removed 5 bases at V and 8 bases at J, with 15 bases between. CDR3 protein: CASSLQSRGGYTF. CDR3 DNA: TGTGCCAGCAGTCTTCAGAGTAGAGGGGGCTACACCTTC.

The chain uses TRBV10-3 and TRBJ2-1, with TRBD1 matching 11 bases. The V segment lost 4 bases and the J segment 3 bases; nucleotides outside the gene matches: 2. CDR1 is ENHRY, CDR2 SYGVKD, per germline. CDR3 size: 15 residues. The CDR3 nucleotides are TGTGCCATCAGTGCGGGGACAGGGGGCTACAATGAGCAGTTCTTC. Amino acid sequence: CAISAGTGGYNEQFF.

With respect to this clonotype: This may be a read error, as it is one base from a much larger clone. The rearrangement links TRBV18 to TRBJ2-7; D gene unclear. Germline CDR1 and CDR2: KGHSH and LQKENI. V gave up 6 bases and J gave up 4 bases, with 10 bases separating them. CDR3 length: 12 amino acids. The CDR3 sequence is CASSEDEYEQYF. CDR3 in DNA: TGTGCCAGCTCCGAGGACGAATACGAGCAGTACTTC.

In its sample, this clonotype was seen many times. The chain links TRBV20-1 to TRBJ2-1; the match to TRBD1 covers 10 bases. Per the germline V gene, CDR1 is DFQATT and CDR2 is SNEGSKA (reference sequence). V trimming: 0 bases; J trimming: 5 bases; junction bases outside the gene matches: 4. CDR3 length: 15 residues. CDR3: CSAREGTGDHNEQFF. In nucleotides, the CDR3 is TGCAGTGCTAGAGAGGGGACAGGGGACCACAATGAGCAGTTCTTC.

This clonotype was seen repeatedly, ten times or more. The genes are TRBV11-2 and TRBJ2-3, with D perhaps matching TRBD1 (6 bases). The CDR3 is 15 residues long. The germline CDR1 and CDR2 sequences are SGHAT and FQNNGV. Trimming stripped 5 bases from V and 0 bases from J, with 12 bases between. CDR3 coding DNA: TGTGCCAGCAGCCCGGACAGTACTAGCACAGATACGCAGTATTTT. It yields the protein CASSPDSTSTDTQYF.

On this clonotype: This could be a read error, since a much larger clone is one nucleotide away. The chain couples TRBV7-9 to TRBJ2-2, with D perhaps matching TRBD2 (5 bases). The CDR3 is 15 residues long. Germline CDR1 reads SEHNR; CDR2 reads FQNEAQ (reference sequence). CDR3 bases: TGTGCCAGCAGCGTTGACTATCCCGGAACCGGGGAGCTGCTTTTT. Translating gives CASSVDYPGTGELLF.

Concerning this clonotype: With a much larger clone just one base away, this may be a read error. The rearrangement uses TRBV6-5 and TRBJ1-6; D ambiguous. V lost 2 bases and J 3 bases, leaving 11 bases between the germline ends. The CDR3 is 16 residues long. The germline CDR1 and CDR2 sequences are MNHEY and SVGAGI. The CDR3 reads CASSYDHGDYNSPLHF. DNA of the CDR3: TGTGCCAGCAGTTACGACCACGGAGACTATAATTCACCCCTCCACTTT.

This clonotype was seen many times. This chain links TRBV9 with TRBJ1-3; 7 bases are shared with TRBD1. There are 18 residues in the CDR3. Germline trimming cut 0 bases from V and 2 bases from J; bases unmatched to any gene: 11. In germline, CDR1 is SGDLS, CDR2 YYNGEE. CDR3 DNA sequence: TGTGCCAGCAGCGTAGGGCAGGGGGTATCCTCTGCTGGAAACACCATATATTTT. Translation: CASSVGQGVSSAGNTIYF. The whole variable domain, filled in from reference TRBV9 and TRBJ1-3, reads DSGVTQTPKHLITATGQRVTLRCSPRSGDLSVYWYQQSLDQGLQFLIQYYNGEERAKGNILERFSAQQFPDLHSELNLSSLELGDSALYFCASSVGQGVSSAGNTIYFGEGSWLTVV.

This rearrangement joins TRBV4-1 to TRBJ1-1; no reliable D call. V gave up 4 bases and J gave up 3 bases, with 9 bases separating them. This CDR3 region has 13 residues. The germline CDR1 and CDR2 sequences are MGHRA and YSYEKL. CDR3 nucleotides: TGCGCCAGCAGCCCCGGGGTGGACACTGAAGCTTTCTTT. Its translation is CASSPGVDTEAFF.

Worth noting for this clonotype: Being one base from a much bigger clone, this may be a read error. This chain uses TRBV7-8 with TRBJ2-3; D not resolved. The V and J ends lost 2 bases and 2 bases respectively, with 14 bases between them. The CDR3 is 16 amino acids. Germline V gene sequence: CDR1 SGHVS, CDR2 FQNEAQ. For the CDR3, the DNA is TGTGCCAGCAGCTTATTCCGTAGCTTATCCACAGATACGCAGTATTTT. As protein: CASSLFRSLSTDTQYF.

The chain links TRBV6-1 to TRBJ1-2; no clear D. Per the germline V gene, CDR1 is MNHNS and CDR2 is SASEGT. CDR3 length equals 14 residues. Trimming left V 0 bases short and J 8 bases short, with 13 bases between. The CDR3 loop reads CASSEAWTALGYTF. In DNA, the CDR3 is TGTGCCAGCAGTGAAGCATGGACGGCGCTCGGCTACACCTTC.

There are many counts of this clonotype. DNA for the CDR3: TGCAGTGCGCATCACCCCGGGAGGGAAGAGACCCAGTACTTC. It translates to CSAHHPGREETQYF. This chain joins TRBV20-1 and TRBJ2-5; 8 positions match TRBD2. The CDR3 runs 14 residues. Germline CDR1 and CDR2: DFQATT and SNEGSKA (reference sequence). Unmatched junction bases numbered 9, after V lost 6 bases and J lost 3 bases.

J is TRBJ2-3 and V is TRBV28; D unresolved. In germline, CDR1 is MDHEN, CDR2 SYDVKM. There are 11 residues in the CDR3. The germline V and J ends were trimmed by 7 bases and 5 bases, with 7 bases remaining between them. As DNA, the CDR3 is TGTGCCAGCAAATTGGAAGATACGCAGTATTTT. Its protein product is CASKLEDTQYF.

This clonotype turned up a few times. This could be a read error, since a much larger clone is one nucleotide away. V gene TRBV4-3 combines with J gene TRBJ2-7; 7 bases fit TRBD2. This CDR3 is 13 amino acids long. Germline V gene data show CDR1 as LGHNA and CDR2 as YSLEER. Losses at the gene ends were 0 bases for V and 9 bases for J; bases not matched to a gene: 5. CDR3 sequence (DNA): TGCGCCAGCAGCCAAGACGCCGGCGGGAGGCAGTACTTC. Protein: CASSQDAGGRQYF.

This clonotype was counted a few times. A much bigger clone sits one base away, suggesting this may be a read error. V gene TRBV14 combines with J gene TRBJ1-6; D call uncertain. CDR1 is SGHDN, CDR2 FVKESK, per germline. CDR3 length equals 15 residues. CDR3 sequence (DNA): TGTGCCAGCAGCCAACTCCTCGCGGATAATTCACCCCCCCACTTT. Translated: CASSQLLADNSPPHF.

This clonotype was observed many times. The CDR3 region has the DNA TGTGCCAGCAGTGCCCAGGTTAGCAATCAGCCCCAGCATTTT. This codes for CASSAQVSNQPQHF. V gene TRBV2 combines with J gene TRBJ1-5, with D uncertain. Trimming cost V 4 bases and J 0 bases, with 7 bases left between them. This CDR3 comprises 14 residues. Germline CDR1 SNHLY, CDR2 FYNNEI.

As to this clonotype: A much larger clonotype is one base distant, so this may be a read error. The chain links TRBV20-1 to TRBJ2-7; no clear D. The CDR3 is 11 amino acids. Germline CDR1 DFQATT, CDR2 SNEGSKA (reference sequence). Deletions cut 6 bases from V and 6 bases from J, with 12 bases between. DNA of the CDR3: TGCAGTGCAATCCTCGGCTCCGAGCAGTACTTC. This translates into CSAILGSEQYF.

This clonotype was counted ten times or more. The gene calls are TRBV4-3 and TRBJ2-1; D is ambiguous. Germline V lookup: CDR1 LGHNA, CDR2 YSLEER. V was cut by 5 bases and J by 3 bases, with 8 bases left in between. This CDR3 is 13 amino acids long. This CDR3 reads CASSTALYNEQFF. CDR3 in DNA: TGCGCCAGCAGCACGGCGCTCTACAATGAGCAGTTCTTC.